This T cell receptor beta chain was identified in a study of CD8+CD57+ T cells in acquired aplastic anemia. V lost 2 bases, J lost 5 bases, and 9 bases stayed unmatched. CDR1 and CDR2 from the germline V gene are SGDLS and YYNGEE. CDR3 length: 16 residues. Broader study findings: Common to patients and controls were twenty-nine CD8+ CDR3 sequences.

Genomic DNA acted as the template from which TCR beta VDJ combination and CDR3 sequence profiling were carried out. TCRdb reprocessed the reads with MiXCR, giving one entry per CDR3 protein. This sample has over 40,000 distinct CDR3 sequences, with approximately 78% found just once. This clonotype has more than one count but fewer than ten. Its target is unknown. The chain has TRBV9 and TRBJ2-1; the match to TRBD1 covers 8 bases. Material for sequencing was sorted CD4+, CD8+, or CD8+CD57+ T cells (not recorded which) from PBMCs. The sequence was collected from a human donor in good health, serving as a control. The DNA for the CDR3 is TGTGCCAGCAGCGTCGGGGGACAGGCCTGGGACAATGAGCAGTTCTTC. It encodes CASSVGGQAWDNEQFF.